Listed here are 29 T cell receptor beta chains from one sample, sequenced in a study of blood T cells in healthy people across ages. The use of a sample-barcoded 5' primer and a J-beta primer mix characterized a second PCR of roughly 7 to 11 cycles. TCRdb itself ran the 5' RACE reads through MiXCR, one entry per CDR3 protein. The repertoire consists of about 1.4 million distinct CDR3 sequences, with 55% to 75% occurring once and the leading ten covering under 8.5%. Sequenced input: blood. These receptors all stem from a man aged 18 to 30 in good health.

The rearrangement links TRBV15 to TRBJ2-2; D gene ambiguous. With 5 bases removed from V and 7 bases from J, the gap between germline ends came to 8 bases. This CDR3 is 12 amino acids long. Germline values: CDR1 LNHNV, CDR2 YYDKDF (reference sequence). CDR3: CATSRPGGELFF. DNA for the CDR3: TGTGCCACCAGCCGGCCGGGCGGGGAGCTGTTTTTT. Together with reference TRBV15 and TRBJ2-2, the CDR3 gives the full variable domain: DAMVIQNPRYQVTQFGKPVTLSCSQTLNHNVMYWYQQKSSQAPKLLFHYYDKDFNNEADTPDNFQSRRPNTSFCFLDIRSPGLGDTAMYLCATSRPGGELFFGEGSRLTVL.

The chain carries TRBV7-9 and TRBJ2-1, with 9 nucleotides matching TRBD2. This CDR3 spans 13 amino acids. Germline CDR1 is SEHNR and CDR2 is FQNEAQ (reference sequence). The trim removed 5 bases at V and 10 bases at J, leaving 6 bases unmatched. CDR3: CASSPGLAREQFF. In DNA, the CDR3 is TGTGCCAGCAGCCCCGGACTAGCGAGAGAGCAGTTCTTC.

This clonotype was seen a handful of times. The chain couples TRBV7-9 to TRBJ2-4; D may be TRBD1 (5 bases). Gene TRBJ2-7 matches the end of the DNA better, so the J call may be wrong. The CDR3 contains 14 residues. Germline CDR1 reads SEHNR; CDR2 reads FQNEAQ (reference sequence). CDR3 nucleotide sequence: TGTGCCAGCAGCCAGACAGAAAGTACCTACGAGCAGTACTTC. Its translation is CASSQTESTYEQYF.

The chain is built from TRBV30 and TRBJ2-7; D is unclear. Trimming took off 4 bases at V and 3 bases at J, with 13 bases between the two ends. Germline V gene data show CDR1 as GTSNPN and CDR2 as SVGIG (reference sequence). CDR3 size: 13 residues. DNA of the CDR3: TGTGCCTGGAACCCTCCACAGCACTACGAGCAGTACTTC. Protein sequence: CAWNPPQHYEQYF.

For the CDR3, the DNA is TGTGCCAGCAGCCGAAGGGGACTAGCGGGAGTTCAAAATGAGCAGTTCTTC. This gives the protein CASSRRGLAGVQNEQFF. J is TRBJ2-1 and V is TRBV6-2 or TRBV6-3; 14 bases are shared with TRBD2. The CDR3 is 17 residues long. Germline CDR1 MNHEY, CDR2 SVGEGT. The ends lost 6 bases at V and 7 bases at J; junction bases unmatched: 11.

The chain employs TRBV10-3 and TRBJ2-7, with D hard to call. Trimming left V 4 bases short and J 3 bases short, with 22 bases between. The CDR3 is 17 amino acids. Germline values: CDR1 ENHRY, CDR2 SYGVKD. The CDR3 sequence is CAISASPWQVDSYEQYF. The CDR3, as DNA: TGTGCCATCAGTGCCTCCCCTTGGCAGGTCGATAGCTACGAGCAGTACTTC.

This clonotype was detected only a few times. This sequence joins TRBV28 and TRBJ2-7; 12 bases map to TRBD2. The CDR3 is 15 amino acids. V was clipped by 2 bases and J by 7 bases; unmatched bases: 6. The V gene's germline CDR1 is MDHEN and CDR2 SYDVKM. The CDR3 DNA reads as TGTGCCAGCAGTTTAAGACTAGCGGGAGTAGGTGAGCAGTACTTC. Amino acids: CASSLRLAGVGEQYF.

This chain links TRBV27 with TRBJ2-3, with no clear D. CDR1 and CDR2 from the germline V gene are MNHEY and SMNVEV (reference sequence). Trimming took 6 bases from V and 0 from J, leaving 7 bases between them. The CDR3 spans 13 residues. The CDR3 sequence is CASRATSTDTQYF. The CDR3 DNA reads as TGTGCCAGCAGGGCCACTAGCACAGATACGCAGTATTTT.

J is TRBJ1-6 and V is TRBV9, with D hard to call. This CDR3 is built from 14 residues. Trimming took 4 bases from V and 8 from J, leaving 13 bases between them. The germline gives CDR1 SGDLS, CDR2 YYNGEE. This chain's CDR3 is CASSFGRPDSPLHF. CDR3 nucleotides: TGTGCCAGCAGCTTCGGGCGGCCTGATTCACCCCTCCACTTT.

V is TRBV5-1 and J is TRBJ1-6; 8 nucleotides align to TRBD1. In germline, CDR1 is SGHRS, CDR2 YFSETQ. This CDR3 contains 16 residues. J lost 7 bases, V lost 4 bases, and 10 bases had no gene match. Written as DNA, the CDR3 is TGCGCCAGCAGCGAGAGGACAGGGATCGGCAATTCACCCCTCCACTTT. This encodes CASSERTGIGNSPLHF.

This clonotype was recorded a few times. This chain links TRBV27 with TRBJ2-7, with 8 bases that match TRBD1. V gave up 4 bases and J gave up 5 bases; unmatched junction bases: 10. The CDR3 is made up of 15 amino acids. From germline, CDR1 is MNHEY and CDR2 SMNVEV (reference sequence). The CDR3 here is CASSSRGTGAHEQYF. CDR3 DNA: TGTGCCAGCAGTTCCCGGGGGACAGGTGCCCACGAGCAGTACTTC.

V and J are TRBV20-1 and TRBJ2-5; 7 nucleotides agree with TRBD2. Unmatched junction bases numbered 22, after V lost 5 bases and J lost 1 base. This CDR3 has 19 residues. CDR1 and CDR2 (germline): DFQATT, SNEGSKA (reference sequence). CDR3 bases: TGCAGTGCTCGACTAGCTGGGGGGGAGAGACCACCGACCCAAGAGACCCAGTACTTC. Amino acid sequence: CSARLAGGERPPTQETQYF.

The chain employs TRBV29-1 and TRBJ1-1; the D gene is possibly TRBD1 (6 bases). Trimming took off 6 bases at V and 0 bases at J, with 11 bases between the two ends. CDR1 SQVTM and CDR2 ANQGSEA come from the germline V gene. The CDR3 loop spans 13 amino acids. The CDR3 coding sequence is TGCAGCGTCAGACGGGGGCTGAACACTGAAGCTTTCTTT. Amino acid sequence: CSVRRGLNTEAFF.

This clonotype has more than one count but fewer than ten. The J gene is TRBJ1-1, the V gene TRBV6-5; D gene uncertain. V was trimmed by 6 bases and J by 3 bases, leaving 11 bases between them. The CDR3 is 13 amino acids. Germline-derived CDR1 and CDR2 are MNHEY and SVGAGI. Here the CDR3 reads CASRSSRDTEAFF. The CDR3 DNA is TGTGCCAGCAGGAGCTCAAGGGACACTGAAGCTTTCTTT.

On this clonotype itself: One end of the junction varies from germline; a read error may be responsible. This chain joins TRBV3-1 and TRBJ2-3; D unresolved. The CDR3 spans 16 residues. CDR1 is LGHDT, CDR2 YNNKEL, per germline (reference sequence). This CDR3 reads CASSQAPYFSTDTRYF. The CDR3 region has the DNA TGTGCCAGCAGCCAAGCTCCTTATTTCAGCACAGATACGCGGTATTTT.

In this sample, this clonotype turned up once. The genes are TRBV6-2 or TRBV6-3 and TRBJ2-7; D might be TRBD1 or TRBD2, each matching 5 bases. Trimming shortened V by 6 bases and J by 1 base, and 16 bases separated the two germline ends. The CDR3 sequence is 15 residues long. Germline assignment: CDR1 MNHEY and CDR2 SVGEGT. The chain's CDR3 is CASSAPGTLSYEQYF. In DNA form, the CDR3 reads TGTGCCAGCAGCGCCCCAGGGACCCTATCCTACGAGCAGTACTTC.

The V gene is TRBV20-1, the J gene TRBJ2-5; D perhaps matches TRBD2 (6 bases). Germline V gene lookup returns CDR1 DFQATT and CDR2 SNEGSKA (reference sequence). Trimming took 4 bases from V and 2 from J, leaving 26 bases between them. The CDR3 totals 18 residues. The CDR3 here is CSATPELAPTSLQETQYF. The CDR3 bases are TGCAGTGCTACCCCAGAACTAGCCCCTACCTCTCTTCAAGAGACCCAGTACTTC.

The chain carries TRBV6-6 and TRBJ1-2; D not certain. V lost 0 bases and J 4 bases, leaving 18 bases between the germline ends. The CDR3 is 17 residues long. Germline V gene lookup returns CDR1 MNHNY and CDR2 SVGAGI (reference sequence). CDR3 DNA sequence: TGTGCCAGCAGTTACTCGGGTCAAGCCCGAAGCGGCTATGGCTACACCTTC. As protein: CASSYSGQARSGYGYTF.

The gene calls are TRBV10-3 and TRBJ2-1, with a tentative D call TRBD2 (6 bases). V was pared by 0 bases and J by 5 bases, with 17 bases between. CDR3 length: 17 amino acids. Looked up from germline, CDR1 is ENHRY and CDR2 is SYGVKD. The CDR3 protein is CAISESWAGTWDNEQFF. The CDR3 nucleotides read TGTGCCATCAGTGAGTCTTGGGCAGGGACTTGGGACAATGAGCAGTTCTTC.

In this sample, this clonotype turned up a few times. The DNA for the CDR3 is TGCGCCAGCAGCCGAGAGGAATCCTACGAGCAGTACTTC. Translated, it gives CASSREESYEQYF. V gene TRBV5-1 combines with J gene TRBJ2-7; D unresolved. The CDR3 is 13 amino acids. V lost 4 bases to trimming and J lost 1 base, with 9 bases between them. The germline CDR1 and CDR2 sequences are SGHRS and YFSETQ.

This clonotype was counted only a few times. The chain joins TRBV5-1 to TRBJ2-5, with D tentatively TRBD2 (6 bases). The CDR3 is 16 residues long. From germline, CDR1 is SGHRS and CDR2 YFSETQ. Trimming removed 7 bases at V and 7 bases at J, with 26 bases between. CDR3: CASGSSGELASWTQYF. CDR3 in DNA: TGCGCCAGCGGATCTTCGGGGGAGCTCGCCTCGTGGACCCAGTACTTC.

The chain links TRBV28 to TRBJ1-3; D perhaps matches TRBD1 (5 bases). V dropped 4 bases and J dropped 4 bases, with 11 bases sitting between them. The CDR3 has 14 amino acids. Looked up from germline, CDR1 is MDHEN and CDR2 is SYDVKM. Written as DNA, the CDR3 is TGTGCCAGCAGTTCTCAGGGTACCGGAAACACCATATATTTT. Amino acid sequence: CASSSQGTGNTIYF.

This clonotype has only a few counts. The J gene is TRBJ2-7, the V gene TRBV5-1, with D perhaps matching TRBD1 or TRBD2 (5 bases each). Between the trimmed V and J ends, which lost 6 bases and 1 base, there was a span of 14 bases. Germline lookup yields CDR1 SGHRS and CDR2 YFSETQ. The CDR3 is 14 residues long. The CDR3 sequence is CASTTTGGSYEQYF. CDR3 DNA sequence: TGCGCCAGCACAACAACAGGAGGATCCTACGAGCAGTACTTC.

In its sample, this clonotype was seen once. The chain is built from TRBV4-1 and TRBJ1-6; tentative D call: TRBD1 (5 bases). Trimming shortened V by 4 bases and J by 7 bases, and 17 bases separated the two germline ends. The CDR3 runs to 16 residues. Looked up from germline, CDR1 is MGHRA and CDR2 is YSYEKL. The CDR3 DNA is TGCGCCAGCAGCCTTCGCGGGGCCGAGGGAAATTCACCCCTCCACTTT. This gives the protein CASSLRGAEGNSPLHF.

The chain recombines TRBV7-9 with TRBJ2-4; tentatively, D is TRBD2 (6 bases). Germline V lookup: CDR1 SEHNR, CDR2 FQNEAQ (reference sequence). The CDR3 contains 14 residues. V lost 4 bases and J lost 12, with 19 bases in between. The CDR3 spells CASSSDRRGKSQYF. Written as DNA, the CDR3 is TGTGCCAGCAGCTCAGATAGGAGGGGCAAGTCTCAGTACTTC. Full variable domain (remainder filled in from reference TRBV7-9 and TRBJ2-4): DTGVSQNPRHKITKRGQNVTFRCDPISEHNRLYWYRQTLGQGPEFLTYFQNEAQLEKSRLLSDRFSAERPKGSFSTLEIQRTEQGDSAMYLCASSSDRRGKSQYFGAGTRLSVL.

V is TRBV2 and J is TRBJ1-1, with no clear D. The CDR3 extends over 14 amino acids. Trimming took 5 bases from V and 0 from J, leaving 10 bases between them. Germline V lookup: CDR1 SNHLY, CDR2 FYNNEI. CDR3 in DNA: TGTGCCAGCAGTTCCGGGAACATGAACACTGAAGCTTTCTTT. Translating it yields CASSSGNMNTEAFF.

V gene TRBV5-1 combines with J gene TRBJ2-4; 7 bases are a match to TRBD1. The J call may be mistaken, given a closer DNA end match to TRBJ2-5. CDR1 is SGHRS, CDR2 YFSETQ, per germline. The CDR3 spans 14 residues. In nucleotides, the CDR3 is TGCGCCAGCAGCTCCGGGACAGCAGGAGAGACCCAGTACTTC. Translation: CASSSGTAGETQYF.

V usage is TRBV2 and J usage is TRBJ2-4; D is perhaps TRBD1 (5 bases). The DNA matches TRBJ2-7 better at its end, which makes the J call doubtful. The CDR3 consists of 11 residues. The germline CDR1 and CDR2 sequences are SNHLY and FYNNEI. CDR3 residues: CASDGGAEQYF. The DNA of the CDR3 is TGTGCCAGCGATGGTGGGGCCGAGCAGTACTTC.

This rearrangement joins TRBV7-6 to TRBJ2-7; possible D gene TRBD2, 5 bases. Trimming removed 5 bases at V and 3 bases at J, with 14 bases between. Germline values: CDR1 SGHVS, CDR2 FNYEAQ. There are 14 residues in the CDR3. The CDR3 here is CASSPDLANYEQYF. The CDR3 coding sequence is TGTGCCAGCAGCCCGGACCTAGCTAACTACGAGCAGTACTTC.